These T cell receptor beta chains were read from a single sample in a study of control samples from healthy donors and cancer patients. Clones were read by immunoSEQ multiplex PCR, and TCRdb kept only the in-frame ones, dropping some. The sample lists roughly 120,000 clones, less than 95% occurring once. Material for sequencing was blood. These receptor sequences come from a man aged 25 to 40 in good health. Both conserved end residues are part of each CDR3. Each record gives: V gene, clone size, J gene, D gene, CDR3 DNA, CDR3 protein. The D gene is left open where the match is weak. The size entry is marked missing in some rows and otherwise reads once, few, many or a size class.

V gene: TRBV5-1
clone size: .
J gene: TRBJ2-5
D gene: TRBD1
CDR3 DNA: TGCGCCAGCAGCTCGCCGACAGGGCTGGGTGAGACCCAGTACTTC
CDR3 protein: CASSSPTGLGETQYF

V gene: TRBV30
clone size: .
J gene: TRBJ1-2
D gene: .
CDR3 DNA: TGTGCCTGGAGTGCATGGGACACCAACTATGGCTACACCTTC
CDR3 protein: CAWSAWDTNYGYTF

V gene: TRBV7-8
clone size: .
J gene: TRBJ2-7
D gene: .
CDR3 DNA: TGTGCCAGCAGCCCCACGGCGGCTGGCGAGCAGTACTTC
CDR3 protein: CASSPTAAGEQYF

V gene: TRBV5-1
clone size: .
J gene: TRBJ2-5
D gene: TRBD2
CDR3 DNA: TGCGCCAGCAGCTTGGGGACTAGCTCGGAGACCCAGTACTTC
CDR3 protein: CASSLGTSSETQYF

V gene: TRBV15
clone size: .
J gene: TRBJ1-2
D gene: .
CDR3 DNA: TGTGCCACTCGGAGAGCGAGGGCTAACTATGGCTACACCTTC
CDR3 protein: CATRRARANYGYTF

V gene: TRBV6-5
clone size: .
J gene: TRBJ1-1
D gene: .
CDR3 DNA: TGTGCCAGTCGTTTTCGGGATGTCACTGAAGCTTTCTTT
CDR3 protein: CASRFRDVTEAFF

V gene: TRBV11-2
clone size: .
J gene: TRBJ2-3
D gene: .
CDR3 DNA: TGTGCCAGCAGCTTAAACCCCACCACAGATACGCAGTATTTT
CDR3 protein: CASSLNPTTDTQYF

V gene: TRBV7-2
clone size: .
J gene: TRBJ2-7
D gene: TRBD2
CDR3 DNA: TGTGCCAGCAGCTCTCGGACTAGCGGGGGGGATCTTTGGTCCTACGAGCAGTACTTC
CDR3 protein: CASSSRTSGGDLWSYEQYF

V gene: TRBV29-1
clone size: .
J gene: TRBJ2-2
D gene: TRBD1
CDR3 DNA: TGCAGCAGCAGACAGGGGAACACCGGGGAGCTGTTTTTT
CDR3 protein: CSSRQGNTGELFF

V gene: TRBV7-2
clone size: .
J gene: TRBJ1-2
D gene: .
CDR3 DNA: TGTGCCAGCAGCACTAGTTCAGGATACTATGGCTACACCTTC
CDR3 protein: CASSTSSGYYGYTF

V gene: TRBV27
clone size: .
J gene: TRBJ1-6
D gene: .
CDR3 DNA: TGTGCCAGCAGGGGATCTCTAATGGGAAATTCACCCCTCCACTTT
CDR3 protein: CASRGSLMGNSPLHF

V gene: TRBV7-9
clone size: .
J gene: TRBJ2-1
D gene: .
CDR3 DNA: TGTGCCAGCAGCTCCCCAGGGAGCTCCTACAATGAGCAGTTCTTC
CDR3 protein: CASSSPGSSYNEQFF

V gene: TRBV7-2
clone size: .
J gene: TRBJ2-3
D gene: .
CDR3 DNA: TGTGCCAGCAGCTTAGTTGGGGGAAGCACAGATACGCAGTATTTT
CDR3 protein: CASSLVGGSTDTQYF

V gene: TRBV7-3
clone size: .
J gene: TRBJ2-1
D gene: TRBD2
CDR3 DNA: TGTGCCAGCAGCTTATCTGGGGGGGTCTCCTACAATGAGCAGTTCTTC
CDR3 protein: CASSLSGGVSYNEQFF

V gene: TRBV11-2
clone size: .
J gene: TRBJ1-3
D gene: TRBD1
CDR3 DNA: TGTGCCAGCAGCTCCGGGACAGCTGGAAACACCATATATTTT
CDR3 protein: CASSSGTAGNTIYF

V gene: TRBV5-8
clone size: .
J gene: TRBJ2-5
D gene: TRBD2
CDR3 DNA: TGTGCCAGCAGCCTCCGGGGACTAGCGTTCCAAGAGACCCAGTACTTC
CDR3 protein: CASSLRGLAFQETQYF

V gene: TRBV11-2
clone size: once
J gene: TRBJ1-3
D gene: .
CDR3 DNA: TGTGCCAGCAGCTTAGGGCTCGGGGGAGGAAACACCATATATTTT
CDR3 protein: CASSLGLGGGNTIYF

V gene: TRBV11-3
clone size: .
J gene: TRBJ2-1
D gene: TRBD2
CDR3 DNA: TGTGCCAGCAGCGGGGGTAGCGGGTTGGAGAATGAGCAGTTCTTC
CDR3 protein: CASSGGSGLENEQFF

V gene: TRBV21-1
clone size: .
J gene: TRBJ1-1
D gene: .
CDR3 DNA: TGTGCCAGCAGCAAAGCGCGAGGATATATGAACACTGAAGCTTTCTTT
CDR3 protein: CASSKARGYMNTEAFF

V gene: TRBV19
clone size: once
J gene: TRBJ1-2
D gene: TRBD1
CDR3 DNA: TGTGCCAGTAGCCCTGGGACAGGGGGCTATGGCTACACCTTC
CDR3 protein: CASSPGTGGYGYTF

V gene: TRBV5-1
clone size: .
J gene: TRBJ2-1
D gene: TRBD2
CDR3 DNA: TGCGCCAGCAGTCACCTAGCGGGGGGGAAAGTGAATGAGCAGTTCTTC
CDR3 protein: CASSHLAGGKVNEQFF

V gene: TRBV5-1
clone size: once
J gene: TRBJ2-5
D gene: .
CDR3 DNA: TGCGCCAGCAGCCGGGACAACCAAGAGACCCAGTACTTC
CDR3 protein: CASSRDNQETQYF

V gene: TRBV12-3/TRBV12-4
clone size: .
J gene: TRBJ1-1
D gene: .
CDR3 DNA: TGTGCCAGCAGTTTGGGACACCTTGAAGCTTTCTTT
CDR3 protein: CASSLGHLEAFF

V gene: TRBV15
clone size: .
J gene: TRBJ1-5
D gene: TRBD1
CDR3 DNA: TGTGCCACCAGCTTCCGGGACAGGGAGGGCAATCAGCCCCAGCATTTT
CDR3 protein: CATSFRDREGNQPQHF

V gene: TRBV28
clone size: .
J gene: TRBJ1-5
D gene: .
CDR3 DNA: TGTGCCAGCAGTCAGGGACTTAGCAATCAGCCCCAGCATTTT
CDR3 protein: CASSQGLSNQPQHF

V gene: TRBV5-1
clone size: .
J gene: TRBJ1-4
D gene: .
CDR3 DNA: TGCGCCAGCAGCTTGATCGCCCTTCAGGGTAATGAAAAACTGTTTTTT
CDR3 protein: CASSLIALQGNEKLFF

V gene: TRBV7-8
clone size: .
J gene: TRBJ2-5
D gene: TRBD1
CDR3 DNA: TGTGCCAGCAGCTCCGTAGACCGGGACAGCAAGAATCCGTACCAAGAGACCCAGTACTTC
CDR3 protein: CASSSVDRDSKNPYQETQYF

V gene: TRBV5-4
clone size: .
J gene: TRBJ1-5
D gene: TRBD1
CDR3 DNA: TGTGCCAGCAGCTTGGGCAGGGGGAATCAGCCCCAGCATTTT
CDR3 protein: CASSLGRGNQPQHF

V gene: TRBV7-2
clone size: .
J gene: TRBJ1-6
D gene: TRBD1
CDR3 DNA: TGTGCCAGCAGCCAACACAGGGGGTCATCACCCCTCCACTTT
CDR3 protein: CASSQHRGSSPLHF

V gene: TRBV6-5
clone size: .
J gene: TRBJ1-2
D gene: TRBD1
CDR3 DNA: TGTGCCAGCAGCCCAAGGACAGGGCTCTATGGCTACACCTTC
CDR3 protein: CASSPRTGLYGYTF

V gene: TRBV7-2
clone size: .
J gene: TRBJ2-5
D gene: .
CDR3 DNA: TGTGCCAGCAGCCCCGAGGGGGGAGAGACCCAGTACTTC
CDR3 protein: CASSPEGGETQYF

V gene: TRBV27
clone size: .
J gene: TRBJ1-4
D gene: TRBD1
CDR3 DNA: TGTGCCAGCAGTCCTTACAGGGGAGGGAAACTGTTTTTT
CDR3 protein: CASSPYRGGKLFF

V gene: TRBV7-2
clone size: .
J gene: TRBJ1-6
D gene: TRBD1
CDR3 DNA: TGTGCCAGCAGCTCGCAGACAGGGATTAATTCACCCCTCCACTTT
CDR3 protein: CASSSQTGINSPLHF

V gene: TRBV7-9
clone size: .
J gene: TRBJ1-4
D gene: TRBD1
CDR3 DNA: TGTGCCAGCAGCCGGGACAGAGCTAATGAAAAACTGTTTTTT
CDR3 protein: CASSRDRANEKLFF

V gene: TRBV3-1/TRBV3-2
clone size: .
J gene: TRBJ1-6
D gene: .
CDR3 DNA: TGTGCCAGCAGCCAAGCGGCGGTACTATCCCTCCACTTT
CDR3 protein: CASSQAAVLSLHF

V gene: TRBV7-2
clone size: .
J gene: TRBJ2-3
D gene: .
CDR3 DNA: TGTGCCAGCAGCTTACTCGTTCAGCGGCGCACAGATACGCAGTATTTT
CDR3 protein: CASSLLVQRRTDTQYF

V gene: TRBV10-3
clone size: .
J gene: TRBJ2-7
D gene: .
CDR3 DNA: TGTGCCATCAGGACCCCGCAGGGTAGCTACGAGCAGTACTTC
CDR3 protein: CAIRTPQGSYEQYF

V gene: TRBV5-6
clone size: .
J gene: TRBJ1-1
D gene: .
CDR3 DNA: TGTGCCAGCAGCATTGGACCGGGGAACACTGAAGCTTTCTTT
CDR3 protein: CASSIGPGNTEAFF

V gene: TRBV5-1
clone size: .
J gene: TRBJ2-7
D gene: TRBD2
CDR3 DNA: TGCGCCAGCAGCTTGAGACCCGGGGGGGCCCACGAGCAGTACTTC
CDR3 protein: CASSLRPGGAHEQYF

V gene: TRBV5-1
clone size: .
J gene: TRBJ2-1
D gene: .
CDR3 DNA: TGCGCCAGCAAGCAGGGGACCTACAATGAGCAGTTCTTC
CDR3 protein: CASKQGTYNEQFF

V gene: TRBV28
clone size: .
J gene: TRBJ1-5
D gene: TRBD1
CDR3 DNA: TGTGCCAGCACCAAGCCGGGGACAGGGGATCGGGGCAATCAGCCCCAGCATTTT
CDR3 protein: CASTKPGTGDRGNQPQHF

V gene: TRBV6-2/TRBV6-3
clone size: once
J gene: TRBJ2-1
D gene: TRBD2
CDR3 DNA: TGTGCCAGCAGTTACTCGGGACTAGCCGACAATGAGCAGTTCTTC
CDR3 protein: CASSYSGLADNEQFF

V gene: TRBV27
clone size: .
J gene: TRBJ2-3
D gene: TRBD1
CDR3 DNA: TGTGCCAGCAGCCGGGGACAGGTTAGCACAGATACGCAGTATTTT
CDR3 protein: CASSRGQVSTDTQYF

V gene: TRBV5-4
clone size: once
J gene: TRBJ1-4
D gene: .
CDR3 DNA: TGTGCCAGCAGCCGGCTCGGGGCGGGGGGTGAAAAACTGTTTTTT
CDR3 protein: CASSRLGAGGEKLFF

V gene: TRBV5-1
clone size: .
J gene: TRBJ1-1
D gene: .
CDR3 DNA: TGCGCCAGCAGCTTCGGTTCGGCAGGGAACACTGAAGCTTTCTTT
CDR3 protein: CASSFGSAGNTEAFF

V gene: TRBV7-9
clone size: .
J gene: TRBJ1-1
D gene: TRBD1
CDR3 DNA: TGTGCCAGCATCATAACGGACAGGGAAGCTTTCTTT
CDR3 protein: CASIITDREAFF